These 23 T cell receptor beta chains share one sample of origin, sequenced in a study of T cells in women clearing cervical HPV infection. Measured with immunoSEQ multiplex PCR; TCRdb has only the in-frame clones, and not every one. The sample's table shows approximately 17,000 clones. Sequencing was carried out using blood buffy coat. Every receptor here comes from a woman aged 18 to 69 with a cervical HPV16 infection that either progressed to CIN3+ or cleared (not recorded which).

Comment on this clone: The missing CDR3 end, 3 residues past where the read stops, is filled in from the germline J gene. The chain has TRBV13 and TRBJ1-3, with D possibly being TRBD1 (5 bases). V lost 5 bases, J lost 2 bases, and 13 bases lay in between. CDR3 size: 15 residues. Germline loops: CDR1 PRHDT, CDR2 FYEKMQ (reference sequence). CDR3 amino acids: CASSPPGYPGNTIYF. The CDR3 DNA, read in part, is TGTGCCAGCAGCCCACCAGGGTATCCTGGAAACACC.

Concerning this clone: Read coverage stops 3 residues before the CDR3 terminus; the germline J gene supplies the remainder. The chain employs TRBV20-1 and TRBJ2-5; D perhaps matches TRBD1 (7 bases). The V gene lost 1 base and the J gene lost 2 bases, with 11 bases spanning the gap. Germline CDR1 is DFQATT and CDR2 is SNEGSKA (reference sequence). The CDR3 has 14 residues. The CDR3: CSARGQGGQETQYF. The sequenced CDR3 bases are TGCAGTGCTAGAGGACAGGGAGGACAAGAGACC.

Concerning this clone itself: The read stops 3 residues short of the end of the CDR3; the missing end is completed from the germline J gene. The rearrangement links TRBV7-9 to TRBJ1-2; possibly TRBD1 for D (6 bases). The CDR3 runs 13 residues. Germline V lookup: CDR1 SEHNR, CDR2 FQNEAQ (reference sequence). Trimming pared 5 bases from V and 4 bases from J, leaving 11 bases between. This chain's CDR3 is CASSPQGPYGYTF. CDR3 DNA (partial): TGTGCCAGCAGCCCACAGGGACCCTATGGC.

For this clone: The CDR3 extends 3 residues past the end of the read, so its final part is completed from the germline J gene. The rearrangement joins TRBV13 to TRBJ2-5; maybe TRBD2 (6 bases). The CDR3 has 17 amino acids. Germline V gives CDR1 PRHDT, CDR2 FYEKMQ (reference sequence). The germline V and J ends were trimmed by 3 bases and 1 base, with 18 bases remaining between them. The CDR3 bases that were read are TGTGCCAGCAGCTTCGGACGGGGCAGGGACTTCCAAGAGACC. Translation: CASSFGRGRDFQET. The CDR3 in full is CASSFGRGRDFQETQYF. The whole variable domain, remainder taken from reference TRBV13 and TRBJ2-5, is AAGVIQSPRHLIKEKRETATLKCYPIPRHDTVYWYQQGPGQDPQFLISFYEKMQSDKGSIPDRFSAQQFSDYHSELNMSSLELGDSALYFCASSFGRGRDFQETQYFGPGTRLLVL.

Points on this clone: The CDR3 goes on 3 residues after the read ends, and that part is filled in from the germline J gene. The chain has TRBV28 and TRBJ2-3; TRBD2 agrees at 10 bases. Per the germline V gene, CDR1 is MDHEN and CDR2 is SYDVKM. V gave up 7 bases and J gave up 2 bases; unmatched junction bases: 15. The CDR3 consists of 18 residues. CDR3 DNA, as far as it was read: TGTGCCAGCAACCAATGGACTAGCGGATACGTTTACACAGATACG. Protein: CASNQWTSGYVYTDT. The CDR3 in its entirety is CASNQWTSGYVYTDTQYF.

As regards this clone: The read ends 3 residues before the CDR3 terminus; that terminus is restored from the germline J gene. V usage is TRBV19 and J usage is TRBJ2-3; TRBD2 aligns across 8 bases. The V gene end was trimmed by 2 bases and the J gene end by 5 bases; junction bases not matched to a gene: 12. The CDR3 sequence is 17 residues long. Germline values: CDR1 LNHDA, CDR2 SQIVND (reference sequence). The CDR3 DNA, read in part, is TGTGCCAGTAGTATATTCATAGCGGGACTTGGGGAAGATACG. It encodes CASSIFIAGLGEDT. The full CDR3 protein is CASSIFIAGLGEDTQYF.

A word on this clone: Sequencing ends 3 residues short of the CDR3 end; the germline J gene provides the rest. J is TRBJ2-5 and V is TRBV5-6; 10 bases are shared with TRBD1. CDR1 is SGHDT, CDR2 YYEEEE, per germline. The CDR3 is made up of 14 amino acids. The V segment lost 4 bases and the J segment 4 bases; nucleotides outside the gene matches: 4. The sequenced part of the CDR3 DNA is TGTGCCAGCAGCGGGTGGACAGGGGGAGAGACC. This translates into CASSGWTGGET. The whole CDR3 is CASSGWTGGETQYF.

On this clone: From the germline J gene comes the end of the CDR3, since the read stops 3 residues before it. The J gene is TRBJ2-3, the V gene TRBV3-1 (or the pseudogene TRBV3-2); 9 bases line up with TRBD2. The CDR3 extends over 14 amino acids. The germline CDR1 and CDR2 sequences are LGHDT and YNNKEL (reference sequence). V lost 8 bases and J lost 6; bases outside the gene matches: 9. The sequenced part of the CDR3 DNA is TGTGCCAGCTCGGGACTAGCTCCCTCCGATACG. Its translation: CASSGLAPSDT. The full CDR3 is CASSGLAPSDTQYF.

Details on this clone: The CDR3 goes on 3 residues after the read ends, and that part is filled in from the germline J gene. This chain connects TRBV7-3 to TRBJ1-1; TRBD1 matches 8 bases. Germline V gene sequence: CDR1 SGHTA, CDR2 FQGTGA. The CDR3 has 13 amino acids. Incomplete CDR3 DNA: TGTGCCAGCAGCGCCGCCGCAGGGGGCGAA. Its translation is CASSAAAGGE. In full, the CDR3 reads CASSAAAGGEAFF.

A note on this clone: The sequence runs out 3 residues before the end of the CDR3; the remainder is reconstructed from the germline J gene. The genes are TRBV20-1 and TRBJ2-7; TRBD1 might be the D (6 bases). The length of the CDR3 is 12 residues. Trimming took 4 bases from V and 6 from J, leaving 13 bases between them. Germline V gene data show CDR1 as DFQATT and CDR2 as SNEGSKA (reference sequence). The CDR3 bases that were read are TGCAGTGCTAACCGGGACATCGGCGAG. Translating it yields CSANRDIGE. The whole CDR3 sequence reads CSANRDIGEQYF.

Details on this clone: The CDR3 end is not reached by the read, which stops 3 residues before it; the germline J gene fills it in. The rearrangement uses TRBV5-1 and TRBJ2-1; tentatively, D is TRBD2 (6 bases). The germline CDR1 and CDR2 sequences are SGHRS and YFSETQ. Trimming left V 1 base short and J 5 bases short, with 16 bases between. This CDR3 has 16 residues. The sequenced CDR3 bases are TGCGCCAGCAGCTTGTACGGGGAGGTAACAAACAATGAG. It specifies CASSLYGEVTNNE. The complete CDR3 sequence is CASSLYGEVTNNEQFF.

With regard to this clone: Read coverage stops 3 residues before the CDR3 terminus; the germline J gene supplies the remainder. V is TRBV20-1 and J is TRBJ1-2, with 7 positions matching TRBD1. CDR1 and CDR2 from the germline V gene are DFQATT and SNEGSKA (reference sequence). The CDR3 length is 15 residues. The DNA read from the CDR3 is TGCAGTGCTACTAAGACAGGGCGGGTGGGATACGGC. It is translated as CSATKTGRVGYG. In full, the CDR3 is CSATKTGRVGYGYTF.

Worth noting for this clone: The read terminates 3 residues ahead of where the CDR3 ends, so the germline J gene completes it. V is TRBV4-1 and J is TRBJ2-3; TRBD1 matches at 8 bases. With V trimmed by 4 bases and J by 4 bases, 1 base remained unmatched. The CDR3 has 13 amino acids. CDR1 is MGHRA and CDR2 is YSYEKL in the germline V gene. CDR3 DNA (partial): TGCGCCAGCAGCCTACAGGGGGCAGATACG. It codes for CASSLQGADT. The CDR3 as a whole reads CASSLQGADTQYF.

In regard to this clone: The read gets to within 3 residues of the CDR3 end, and the germline J gene fills in the rest. The V call is TRBV29-1, the J call TRBJ1-2; 9 bases match TRBD1. The V gene's germline CDR1 is SQVTM and CDR2 ANQGSEA. The CDR3 sequence is 13 residues long. The trim removed 6 bases at V and 5 bases at J, leaving 7 bases unmatched. The sequenced CDR3 bases are TGCAGCGTACAGGGGGCAGCCTTGTATGGC. Its protein product is CSVQGAALYG. The CDR3 as a whole reads CSVQGAALYGYTF.

This clone is labeled medium-sized based on frequency. Read data end 3 residues before the CDR3 end; the end is taken from the germline J gene. The chain joins TRBV20-1 to TRBJ2-3; the match to TRBD2 covers 11 bases. Trimming removed 6 bases from V and 5 bases from J; junction bases left unmatched: 10. CDR1 and CDR2 from the germline V gene are DFQATT and SNEGSKA (reference sequence). This CDR3 has 15 residues. CDR3 DNA (partial): TGCAGTGCCCGACCCTTTAGCGGGAGGGTAGATACG. It codes for CSARPFSGRVDT. The full CDR3 is CSARPFSGRVDTQYF.

In the case of this clone: The read halts 3 residues ahead of the CDR3 end, with the missing end drawn from the germline J gene. The chain couples TRBV12-3 or TRBV12-4 to TRBJ2-3, with 7 bases identical to TRBD2. Trimming removed 0 bases from V and 5 bases from J; junction bases left unmatched: 2. The CDR3 consists of 14 residues. This CDR3 reads CASSLAWGGDTQYF. Partial CDR3 DNA: TGTGCCAGCAGTTTAGCCTGGGGGGGAGATACG.

Comments on this clone: The CDR3 end falls 3 residues outside the read, so it is completed with the germline J gene. This chain connects TRBV2 to TRBJ2-7; D may be TRBD1 (5 bases). The CDR3 length is 13 residues. Germline V CDR1 and CDR2: SNHLY, FYNNEI. Deletions cut 3 bases from V and 3 bases from J, with 9 bases between. The CDR3 loop reads CASSEGQDYEQYF. The covered CDR3 bases are TGTGCCAGCAGTGAGGGGCAGGACTACGAG.

A remark on this clone: The sequence runs out 3 residues before the end of the CDR3; the remainder is reconstructed from the germline J gene. The rearrangement uses TRBV6-1 and TRBJ2-7, with a weak D call TRBD1 (5 bases). From germline, CDR1 is MNHNS and CDR2 SASEGT. Trimming removed 3 bases from V and 6 bases from J, with 12 bases in between. There are 13 residues in the CDR3. CDR3 DNA (partial): TGTGCCAGCAGTGAGACAGTCTTCGGCGAG. It is translated as CASSETVFGE. The whole CDR3 protein is CASSETVFGEQYF.

With regard to this clone: The read terminates 3 residues ahead of where the CDR3 ends, so the germline J gene completes it. This rearrangement joins TRBV30 to TRBJ1-6; D is unclear. This CDR3 comprises 16 residues. V lost 3 bases to trimming and J lost 3 bases, with 15 bases between them. Germline V gene sequence: CDR1 GTSNPN, CDR2 SVGIG (reference sequence). The CDR3 loop is CAWSTRPAGYNSPLHF. The DNA read from the CDR3 is TGTGCCTGGAGCACTCGGCCAGCGGGCTATAATTCACCC.

CDR3 DNA (partial): TGTGCCAGCAGCCACCCAACAGGATCTGAA. It yields the protein CASSHPTGSE. The entire CDR3 sequence reads CASSHPTGSEAFF. The chain employs TRBV5-4 and TRBJ1-1; possibly TRBD1 for D (5 bases). With the read ending 3 residues before the CDR3 end, the germline J gene is used to fill in that end. The CDR3 length is 13 residues. Germline V gives CDR1 SGHNT, CDR2 YYREEE (reference sequence). Trimming took 4 bases from V and 6 from J, leaving 13 bases between them.

Note on this clone: The read is 3 residues too short to cover the CDR3 end, so that end is filled in from the germline J gene. The V and J genes are TRBV30 and TRBJ2-2; D possibly corresponds to TRBD1 (5 bases). The V gene's germline CDR1 is GTSNPN and CDR2 SVGIG (reference sequence). The CDR3 runs to 14 residues. V was cut by 8 bases and J by 5 bases, with 18 bases left in between. The CDR3 protein is CAGLQEFGTGELFF. The CDR3 bases that were read are TGTGCCGGGTTACAGGAGTTCGGGACCGGGGAG.

The CDR3: CSAKGLNNEQFF. CDR3 DNA, as far as it was read: TGCAGCGCAAAGGGACTCAACAATGAG. The chain carries TRBV29-1 and TRBJ2-1, with D perhaps TRBD2 (6 bases). The CDR3 end falls 3 residues outside the read, so it is completed with the germline J gene. V lost 7 bases to trimming and J lost 5 bases, with 12 bases between them. The germline V gene has CDR1 SQVTM and CDR2 ANQGSEA. CDR3 length: 12 amino acids.

To note about this clone: The DNA ends 3 residues before the CDR3 does, and the rest of the CDR3 is filled in from the germline J gene. The chain recombines TRBV19 with TRBJ2-5; D is possibly TRBD1 or TRBD2 (5 bases each). Deletions cut 5 bases from V and 5 bases from J, with 9 bases between. Germline V gene data show CDR1 as LNHDA and CDR2 as SQIVND (reference sequence). This CDR3 comprises 12 residues. CDR3 DNA (partial): TGTGCCAGTAGTCCGAGGGGCGAGACC. This sequence encodes CASSPRGET. From start to end, the CDR3 is CASSPRGETQYF.